A selection of T cell receptor beta chains follows, all from one sample in a study of blood T cell repertoires in COVID-19. Clones were sequenced by immunoSEQ multiplex PCR, and TCRdb holds only the in-frame ones, with some missing. The sample contains 350,000 or so clones, about 90% of which appear only once. The source material was peripheral blood. The receptors originated from a man younger than 35 with active or convalescent COVID-19. Both conserved end residues are part of each CDR3. Each record gives: V gene, D gene, J gene, CDR3 protein. A D gene is named only where the DNA matches it firmly.

V gene: TRBV6-2/TRBV6-3; D gene: TRBD1; J gene: TRBJ1-1; CDR3 protein: CASSRGQGWTEAFF
V gene: TRBV7-3; D gene: NA; J gene: TRBJ2-1; CDR3 protein: CASSLRGTAGEQFF
V gene: TRBV3-1/TRBV3-2; D gene: TRBD1; J gene: TRBJ2-7; CDR3 protein: CASSRWRDRGSEQYF
V gene: TRBV27; D gene: NA; J gene: TRBJ2-6; CDR3 protein: CASSNPRVSGANVLTF
V gene: TRBV18; D gene: NA; J gene: TRBJ1-6; CDR3 protein: CASSPEQGYSPLHF
V gene: TRBV6-2/TRBV6-3; D gene: TRBD1; J gene: TRBJ2-3; CDR3 protein: CASSSPQGARGTDTQYF
V gene: TRBV30; D gene: NA; J gene: TRBJ1-2; CDR3 protein: CAWTPGTPHGTF
V gene: TRBV2; D gene: NA; J gene: TRBJ1-6; CDR3 protein: CASMGTGTSNSPLHF
V gene: TRBV19; D gene: TRBD1; J gene: TRBJ1-2; CDR3 protein: CASSEDTGVYGYTF
V gene: TRBV7-8; D gene: NA; J gene: TRBJ2-3; CDR3 protein: CASSSLGTSTDTQYF
V gene: TRBV7-9; D gene: TRBD1; J gene: TRBJ1-2; CDR3 protein: CASSSSGQGYGYTF
V gene: TRBV20-1; D gene: NA; J gene: TRBJ2-3; CDR3 protein: CSASLRGSTDTQYF
V gene: TRBV19; D gene: NA; J gene: TRBJ1-5; CDR3 protein: CASSPGGDQPQHF
V gene: TRBV10-3; D gene: TRBD1; J gene: TRBJ2-5; CDR3 protein: CAIQGQEQETQYF
V gene: TRBV19; D gene: TRBD2; J gene: TRBJ2-1; CDR3 protein: CASSRTSGTYNEQFF
V gene: TRBV6-4; D gene: NA; J gene: TRBJ1-2; CDR3 protein: CASSLEKGPNYGYTF
V gene: TRBV28; D gene: NA; J gene: TRBJ1-1; CDR3 protein: CAGTTRATGRNTEAFF
V gene: TRBV11-2; D gene: TRBD2; J gene: TRBJ2-1; CDR3 protein: CASSLDLSGGQNEQFF
V gene: TRBV6-5; D gene: NA; J gene: TRBJ1-1; CDR3 protein: CASRRRRGVTEAFF
V gene: TRBV10-3; D gene: NA; J gene: TRBJ1-1; CDR3 protein: CASSLLGGNTEAFF
V gene: TRBV5-1; D gene: TRBD1; J gene: TRBJ1-2; CDR3 protein: CASSAKDRDLGYTF
V gene: TRBV28; D gene: NA; J gene: TRBJ2-7; CDR3 protein: CASSSLGGSSYEQYF
V gene: TRBV19; D gene: TRBD1; J gene: TRBJ2-3; CDR3 protein: CASSPRDRSTDTQYF
V gene: TRBV4-3; D gene: TRBD1; J gene: TRBJ1-6; CDR3 protein: CASSQGQGGDSPLHF
V gene: TRBV27; D gene: TRBD1; J gene: TRBJ2-1; CDR3 protein: CASSLPNRDRSWQDNEQFF
V gene: TRBV5-1; D gene: NA; J gene: TRBJ1-6; CDR3 protein: CASSQGTYYYNSPLHF
V gene: TRBV6-5; D gene: TRBD1; J gene: TRBJ1-1; CDR3 protein: CASSPGQGRSTEAFF
V gene: TRBV19; D gene: NA; J gene: TRBJ1-5; CDR3 protein: CASSQWAGDQPQHF
V gene: TRBV6-5; D gene: NA; J gene: TRBJ2-7; CDR3 protein: CASTDYQTYEQYF
V gene: TRBV4-3; D gene: NA; J gene: TRBJ1-4; CDR3 protein: CASSQPQGSTNEKLFF
V gene: TRBV28; D gene: NA; J gene: TRBJ1-6; CDR3 protein: CASRGGGRYNSPLHF
V gene: TRBV5-1; D gene: TRBD1; J gene: TRBJ1-4; CDR3 protein: CASSLGGDRAEKLFF
V gene: TRBV5-5; D gene: TRBD1; J gene: TRBJ2-2; CDR3 protein: CASSLGQGILVSGELFF
V gene: TRBV2; D gene: TRBD1; J gene: TRBJ2-7; CDR3 protein: CASWDRGAEQYF
V gene: TRBV15; D gene: TRBD1; J gene: TRBJ2-6; CDR3 protein: CATSRTGASGANVLTF
V gene: TRBV4-1; D gene: TRBD1; J gene: TRBJ1-2; CDR3 protein: CASRPGQGLYTF
V gene: TRBV6-1; D gene: NA; J gene: TRBJ1-3; CDR3 protein: CASSEGGNGNTIYF
V gene: TRBV9; D gene: TRBD2; J gene: TRBJ2-1; CDR3 protein: CASSVTSGRAYNEQFF
V gene: TRBV28; D gene: NA; J gene: TRBJ1-6; CDR3 protein: CASSPIILRSPLHF
V gene: TRBV21-1; D gene: NA; J gene: TRBJ1-2; CDR3 protein: CASSNNRGIHGYTF
V gene: TRBV12-3/TRBV12-4; D gene: NA; J gene: TRBJ1-4; CDR3 protein: CASSLNEKLFF
V gene: TRBV6-6; D gene: NA; J gene: TRBJ1-1; CDR3 protein: CASRAGLFLEAFF
V gene: TRBV27; D gene: NA; J gene: TRBJ2-1; CDR3 protein: CASSRDTGGPYNEQFF
V gene: TRBV4-3; D gene: NA; J gene: TRBJ2-7; CDR3 protein: CASSQDRGTYEQYF
V gene: TRBV12-3/TRBV12-4; D gene: NA; J gene: TRBJ2-1; CDR3 protein: CASSLFYEQFF
V gene: TRBV6-2/TRBV6-3; D gene: TRBD1; J gene: TRBJ1-2; CDR3 protein: CASSYDRGNYGYTF
V gene: TRBV4-1; D gene: NA; J gene: TRBJ2-1; CDR3 protein: CASSHPGGSYNEQFF
V gene: TRBV6-2/TRBV6-3; D gene: NA; J gene: TRBJ1-6; CDR3 protein: CASSYTDPRSSYNSPLHF
V gene: TRBV19; D gene: TRBD1; J gene: TRBJ2-7; CDR3 protein: CASSTPGQSTGEQYF
V gene: TRBV2; D gene: TRBD1; J gene: TRBJ2-5; CDR3 protein: CASSWDRPQETQYF
V gene: TRBV11-2; D gene: NA; J gene: TRBJ2-2; CDR3 protein: CASSSYRRVNTGELFF
V gene: TRBV4-2; D gene: NA; J gene: TRBJ2-7; CDR3 protein: CASSQDHPVPTYEQYF
V gene: TRBV27; D gene: NA; J gene: TRBJ2-1; CDR3 protein: CASTTGRNEQFF